These T cell receptor beta chains were read from a single sample in a study of T cell responses to AZD1222 COVID-19 vaccine. Using immunoSEQ multiplex PCR, the repertoire was profiled, and TCRdb retains in-frame clones only, with some absent. The data show tens of thousands of clones, with approximately 91% seen just once and over 20% held by the top ten. The sample here was peripheral blood, taken on day 0 of AZD1222 vaccination. These receptors originate from an adult in good health. Each CDR3 is given with its conserved first and last residue. The D gene is left open where the match is weak. Rows give clone size only sometimes, using once, few, many, or a class for an expanded clone.

>NA|13|once|TRBJ1-2|TRBV4-3
CASSQETLYGYTF
TGCGCCAGCAGCCAAGAGACCCTCTACGGCTACACCTTC
>NA|14|NA|TRBJ1-4|TRBV3-1/TRBV3-2
CASSQDRANEKLFF
TGTGCCAGCAGCCAAGATCGCGCTAATGAAAAACTGTTTTTT
>TRBD2|16|NA|TRBJ2-1|TRBV7-2
CASSSQSGGAYNEQFF
TGTGCCAGCAGCTCACAGAGCGGGGGGGCCTACAATGAGCAGTTCTTC
>TRBD1|16|once|TRBJ2-2|TRBV5-4
CASSPTGISGTGELFF
TGTGCCAGCAGCCCGACAGGGATCAGTGGCACCGGGGAGCTGTTTTTT
>TRBD1|15|NA|TRBJ1-2|TRBV3-1/TRBV3-2
CASRGQGATVNGYTF
TGTGCCAGCAGGGGACAGGGGGCGACGGTGAATGGCTACACCTTC
>NA|14|once|TRBJ1-6|TRBV24-1
CATTLGRCNSPLHF
TGTGCCACCACTCTGGGCCGCTGTAATTCACCCCTCCACTTT
>NA|17|NA|TRBJ2-6|TRBV7-2
CASSTRGGASGANVLTF
TGTGCCAGCAGCACTCGCGGGGGCGCATCAGGGGCCAACGTCCTGACTTTC
>TRBD1|14|NA|TRBJ1-5|TRBV9
CASSPGQEGQPQHF
TGTGCCAGCAGCCCGGGACAGGAGGGACAGCCCCAGCATTTT
>NA|16|NA|TRBJ1-3|TRBV25-1
CASSELLTSSGNTIYF
TGTGCCAGCAGTGAATTACTAACGAGCTCTGGAAACACCATATATTTT
>TRBD1|14|NA|TRBJ2-7|TRBV7-2
CASSTRQGSYEQYF
TGTGCCAGCAGCACACGACAGGGCTCCTACGAGCAGTACTTC
>TRBD1|14|NA|TRBJ2-1|TRBV7-6
CASSLEGDRDEQFF
TGTGCCAGCAGCTTAGAGGGGGACAGGGATGAGCAGTTCTTC
>TRBD1|15|NA|TRBJ2-5|TRBV7-2
CASSGGTGGGKTQYF
TGTGCCAGCAGCGGTGGGACAGGGGGCGGAAAGACCCAGTACTTC
>NA|14|NA|TRBJ1-1|TRBV7-8
CATLSAPMNTEAFF
TGTGCCACCCTCAGCGCGCCCATGAACACTGAAGCTTTCTTT
>NA|18|once|TRBJ2-2|TRBV7-2
CASSLELRGPVVDGELFF
TGTGCCAGCAGCTTAGAACTGCGGGGACCGGTGGTTGACGGGGAGCTGTTTTTT
>NA|16|NA|TRBJ1-6|TRBV6-1
CASSEVASSYNSPLHF
TGTGCCAGCAGTGAAGTAGCCAGCTCCTATAATTCACCCCTCCACTTT
>NA|11|NA|TRBJ1-6|TRBV19
CAQKAGPPLHF
TGTGCCCAAAAGGCGGGGCCACCCCTCCACTTT
>NA|13|NA|TRBJ2-5|TRBV9
CASSSGLGETQYF
TGTGCCAGCAGCTCAGGGCTGGGAGAGACCCAGTACTTC
>NA|16|NA|TRBJ1-1|TRBV27
CASSQLTGHLNTEAFF
TGTGCCAGCAGTCAGCTTACGGGACACCTGAACACTGAAGCTTTCTTT
>TRBD1|18|NA|TRBJ2-2|TRBV3-1/TRBV3-2
CASSQGDRGPWNTGELFF
TGTGCCAGCAGCCAAGGGGACAGGGGGCCCTGGAACACCGGGGAGCTGTTTTTT
>TRBD2|16|NA|TRBJ2-3|TRBV7-3
CASSWGLAGGADTQYF
TGTGCCAGCAGCTGGGGACTAGCGGGGGGTGCAGATACGCAGTATTTT
>NA|13|NA|TRBJ1-2|TRBV19
CATVGQPGTGYTF
TGTGCCACAGTGGGGCAGCCCGGGACGGGCTACACCTTC
>TRBD1|15|NA|TRBJ2-1|TRBV4-2
CASSQKRTGGGEQFF
TGTGCCAGCAGCCAAAAAAGGACAGGGGGCGGTGAGCAGTTCTTC
>NA|15|NA|TRBJ1-1|TRBV9
CASSVVPDMNTEAFF
TGTGCCAGCAGCGTAGTTCCCGACATGAACACTGAAGCTTTCTTT
>NA|14|NA|TRBJ1-1|TRBV6-6
CASSPYRGNTEAFF
TGTGCCAGCAGCCCCTACCGGGGCAACACTGAAGCTTTCTTT
>TRBD2|15|NA|TRBJ2-1|TRBV10-3
CAISESDVVAGVQFF
TGTGCCATCAGTGAGTCAGATGTCGTAGCGGGGGTGCAGTTCTTC
>NA|19|NA|TRBJ1-6|TRBV14
CASSQERVESVIYNSPLHF
TGTGCCAGCAGCCAAGAGCGGGTAGAATCGGTCATCTATAATTCACCCCTCCACTTT
>NA|13|NA|TRBJ1-2|TRBV24-1
CATSETLNYGYTF
TGTGCCACCAGTGAGACCCTTAACTATGGCTACACCTTC
>NA|14|NA|TRBJ2-4|TRBV4-1
CASSQVPGGGSQYF
TGCGCCAGCAGCCAAGTTCCCGGAGGGGGATCTCAGTACTTC
>NA|16|NA|TRBJ1-1|TRBV7-6
CASSLRAPPENTEAFF
TGTGCCAGCAGCTTAAGGGCACCCCCTGAAAACACTGAAGCTTTCTTT
>TRBD1|17|NA|TRBJ2-3|TRBV5-6
CASSWGQGARGTDTQYF
TGTGCCAGCAGCTGGGGACAGGGGGCGAGGGGCACAGATACGCAGTATTTT
>NA|11|NA|TRBJ2-3|TRBV12-3/TRBV12-4
CASSWEDTQYF
TGTGCCAGCAGTTGGGAGGATACGCAGTATTTT
>TRBD1|14|few|TRBJ1-2|TRBV4-3
CASSQEQGTYGYTF
TGCGCCAGCAGCCAGGAACAGGGGACCTATGGCTACACCTTC
>NA|15|NA|TRBJ1-1|TRBV18
CASSPQRTVNTEAFF
TGTGCCAGCTCACCACAAAGGACAGTAAACACTGAAGCTTTCTTT
>NA|15|NA|TRBJ1-1|TRBV6-5
CASSYSQETSGGAFF
TGTGCCAGCAGTTACTCTCAGGAGACATCGGGAGGAGCTTTCTTT
>NA|15|NA|TRBJ1-2|TRBV7-2
CASSSYVNGEYGYTF
TGTGCCAGCAGCTCTTACGTGAACGGGGAGTATGGCTACACCTTC
>NA|13|NA|TRBJ2-5|TRBV7-2
CASSLNMVETQYF
TGTGCCAGCAGCTTAAATATGGTAGAGACCCAGTACTTC
>NA|13|NA|TRBJ2-7|TRBV5-5
CASTTLTGGEQYF
TGTGCCAGCACCACTCTTACTGGGGGCGAGCAGTACTTC
>NA|13|NA|TRBJ1-2|TRBV6-2/TRBV6-3
CASSSPDGYGYTF
TGTGCCAGCAGTTCCCCCGACGGCTATGGCTACACCTTC
>TRBD1|15|NA|TRBJ1-2|TRBV5-1
CASSTGTVRSYGYTF
TGCGCCAGCAGCACTGGGACAGTCCGAAGCTATGGCTACACCTTC
>TRBD1|14|NA|TRBJ1-2|TRBV7-3
CASSLQGGNYGYTF
TGTGCCAGCAGCTTACAGGGGGGAAACTATGGCTACACCTTC
>NA|12|once|TRBJ2-7|TRBV11-2
CASSFRLGEQYF
TGTGCCAGCAGTTTTCGTCTGGGCGAGCAGTACTTC
>NA|16|NA|TRBJ1-1|TRBV5-1
CASSLLPDIPNTEAFF
TGCGCCAGCAGCTTGCTCCCCGACATTCCGAACACTGAAGCTTTCTTT
>TRBD1|15|NA|TRBJ1-6|TRBV10-3
CAISDPGQNNSPLHF
TGTGCCATCAGTGACCCGGGACAGAATAATTCACCCCTCCACTTT
>TRBD1|16|NA|TRBJ1-3|TRBV6-5
CASSYSTGGSGNTIYF
TGTGCCAGCAGTTACTCTACAGGGGGCTCTGGAAACACCATATATTTT
>NA|17|NA|TRBJ1-3|TRBV18
CASSPPNRPSSGNTIYF
TGTGCCAGCTCACCACCCAACAGACCGAGCTCTGGAAACACCATATATTTT
>NA|16|once|TRBJ1-5|TRBV9
CASSGSGAGEREPQHF
TGTGCCAGCAGCGGTTCAGGGGCCGGGGAGAGGGAGCCCCAGCATTTT